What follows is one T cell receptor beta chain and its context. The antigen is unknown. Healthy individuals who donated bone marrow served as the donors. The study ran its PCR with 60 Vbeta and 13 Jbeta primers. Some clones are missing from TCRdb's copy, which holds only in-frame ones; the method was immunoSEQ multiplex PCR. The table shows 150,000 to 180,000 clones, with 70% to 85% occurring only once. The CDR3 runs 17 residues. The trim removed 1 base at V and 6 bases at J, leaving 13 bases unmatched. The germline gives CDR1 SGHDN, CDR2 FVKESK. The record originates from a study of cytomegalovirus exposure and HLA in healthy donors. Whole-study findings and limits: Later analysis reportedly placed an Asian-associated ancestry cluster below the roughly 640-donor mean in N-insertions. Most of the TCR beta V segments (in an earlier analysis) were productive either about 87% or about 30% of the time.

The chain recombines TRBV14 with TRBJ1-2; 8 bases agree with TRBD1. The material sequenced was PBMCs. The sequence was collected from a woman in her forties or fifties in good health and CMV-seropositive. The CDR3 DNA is TGTGCCAGCAGCCAAGGGGGATCAGGACAGGGTCGGGATGGCTACACCTTC. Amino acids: CASSQGGSGQGRDGYTF.